A single T cell receptor (beta chain) is shown here with its context. Source study methods: Cell counts per sample came from amplifying reference gene primers. Assay used: immunoSEQ multiplex PCR; TCRdb lists only in-frame clones, some missing. V, J and clone size are those of that table, while D and trimming were read from the DNA. The profile shows 45,000 or so clones, about 90% of them singletons. V shed 7 bases and J 0 bases; nucleotides not matched to a gene: 8. Germline loops: CDR1 SGHTA, CDR2 FQGNSA. The CDR3 is 16 amino acids. The sample belongs to a study of blood T cell repertoires in COVID-19. The wider study: The cDNA or gDNA used as material had been derived from T cells, B-cell-depleted T cells, or PBMCs.

The TCR originated in a man older than 75 with acute or convalescent COVID-19. The gene calls are TRBV7-2 and TRBJ2-1; TRBD2 agrees at 8 bases. The sample comprised peripheral blood. DNA for the CDR3: TGTGCCAGCACCGGAGTCCTAGCGGGCTCCTACAATGAGCAGTTCTTC. It is translated as CASTGVLAGSYNEQFF.